What follows describes a single T cell receptor beta chain. Antigen specificity is unknown. This CDR3 region has 15 residues. Germline CDR1 reads SGHRS; CDR2 reads YFSETQ. After removal of 0 bases from V and 4 bases from J, the junction contained 6 bases not matched to a gene. This sample was included in a study of T-cell memory formation after mild COVID-19. TCRdb reprocessed the 5' RACE reads via MiXCR and lists one record per CDR3 protein. The table records 250,000 to 300,000 distinct CDR3 sequences, under 8.5% of them present only once. Study-level findings and limits: CD4+ contracting clones were mainly CM and EM; CD8+ ones, EMRA. Later expanders leaned CD4+, whereas day 15 to 85 contracting clones were balanced CD4/CD8. Memory cells collected pre-infection included some clones that later responded, suggesting cross-reactive memory joined.

The V call is TRBV5-1, the J call TRBJ1-2, with 7 bases identical to TRBD1. The source material was PBMCs or a T cell subset sorted from them (not recorded which). The origin of this receptor is a man between 18 and 35 years old who had mild COVID-19 (a few samples of this study predate the infection). Cell type and time point are not known. The CDR3 sequence is CASSLAQGGSYGYTF. CDR3 coding DNA: TGCGCCAGCAGCTTGGCCCAGGGGGGATCCTATGGCTACACCTTC.